The 29 T cell receptor beta chains in this list originate from one sample, sequenced in a study of blood T cell repertoires in COVID-19. The table came from immunoSEQ multiplex PCR; TCRdb's copy has only in-frame clones and leaves some out. The table shows 80,000 or so clones, with 81% occurring only once. The sequencing input was peripheral blood. All receptors derive from an elderly man with acute or convalescent COVID-19.

The rearrangement links TRBV2 to TRBJ2-7, with 8 bases identical to TRBD1. This CDR3 region has 11 residues. CDR1 and CDR2 (germline): SNHLY, FYNNEI. The ends lost 6 bases at V and 6 bases at J; junction bases unmatched: 1. The CDR3 DNA reads as TGTGCCAGCAGACAGGGGGGCGAGCAGTACTTC. Translation gives CASRQGGEQYF.

This chain connects TRBV20-1 to TRBJ2-1; TRBD2 aligns across 8 bases. CDR3 length equals 13 residues. Germline-derived CDR1 and CDR2 are DFQATT and SNEGSKA (reference sequence). J lost 8 bases, V lost 3 bases, and 6 bases had no gene match. CDR3 sequence (DNA): TGCAGTGCTAGTAGTAGCGGGAAGGATGAGCAGTTCTTC. It specifies CSASSSGKDEQFF.

The chain links TRBV5-4 to TRBJ2-2; D is perhaps TRBD1 (6 bases). Looked up from germline, CDR1 is SGHNT and CDR2 is YYREEE (reference sequence). V was pared by 5 bases and J by 2 bases, with 19 bases between. The CDR3 spans 17 residues. CDR3 nucleotides: TGTGCCAGCAGGCCACTAACCGGGACACCTAACACCGGGGAGCTGTTTTTT. It translates to CASRPLTGTPNTGELFF.

This chain links TRBV4-1 with TRBJ2-3; 8 positions agree with TRBD2. This CDR3 region has 17 residues. Germline V gene lookup returns CDR1 MGHRA and CDR2 YSYEKL. V dropped 0 bases and J dropped 0; count of bases not matched to a gene: 5. The CDR3 DNA sequence: TGCGCCAGCAGCCAAGAGCCTAGCGGGCCTAGCACAGATACGCAGTATTTT. It translates to CASSQEPSGPSTDTQYF.

The chain is built from TRBV18 and TRBJ1-2; tentative D call: TRBD1 (6 bases). There are 14 residues in the CDR3. In germline, CDR1 is KGHSH, CDR2 LQKENI. Trimming pared 2 bases from V and 2 bases from J, leaving 9 bases between. CDR3 in DNA: TGTGCCAGCTCACCAACCCAGGGGAACTATGGCTACACCTTC. Translated, it gives CASSPTQGNYGYTF.

The V and J genes are TRBV19 and TRBJ1-5; 8 nucleotides align to TRBD1. This CDR3 has 13 amino acids. Germline V gives CDR1 LNHDA, CDR2 SQIVND (reference sequence). J lost 7 bases, V lost 5 bases, and 4 bases had no gene match. The CDR3 spells CASSVTGEQPQHF. CDR3 bases: TGTGCCAGTAGTGTGACAGGGGAACAGCCCCAGCATTTT.

This clone was recorded once. J is TRBJ1-6 and V is TRBV27; the match to TRBD1 covers 7 bases. V lost 4 bases to trimming and J lost 9 bases; unmatched junction nucleotides: 15. Germline-derived CDR1 and CDR2 are MNHEY and SMNVEV (reference sequence). This CDR3 spans 17 amino acids. The CDR3 coding sequence is TGTGCCAGCAGTTCGAGGGGCAGGGGGAGAAACTTTTCACCCCTCCACTTT. Encoded protein: CASSSRGRGRNFSPLHF.

V and J are TRBV7-9 and TRBJ1-4; a possible D gene is TRBD1 (5 bases). The CDR3 spans 13 residues. Germline CDR1 is SEHNR and CDR2 is FQNEAQ (reference sequence). Deletions cut 4 bases from V and 8 bases from J, with 11 bases between. The CDR3 spells CASSSGPSEKLFF. CDR3 in DNA: TGTGCCAGCAGCTCAGGGCCCAGCGAAAAACTGTTTTTT.

CDR3 nucleotides: TGTGCCAGCAGCCTAACACAGCACTCTGGGGCCAACGTCCTGACTTTC. Residues: CASSLTQHSGANVLTF. The chain couples TRBV11-1 to TRBJ2-6, with D hard to call. V gave up 5 bases and J gave up 0 bases, with 11 bases separating them. Germline V CDR1 and CDR2: SGHAT, FQDESV (reference sequence). This CDR3 contains 16 residues.

The chain links TRBV6-5 to TRBJ1-6; TRBD1 aligns across 10 bases. The CDR3 has 14 residues. Germline loops: CDR1 MNHEY, CDR2 SVGAGI. The V segment lost 6 bases and the J segment 8 bases; nucleotides outside the gene matches: 4. CDR3 amino acids: CASRTGGRHSPLHF. Here the CDR3 DNA reads TGTGCCAGCAGGACAGGGGGCAGGCATTCACCCCTCCACTTT.

This rearrangement joins TRBV7-9 to TRBJ1-2; the D gene is possibly TRBD1 (6 bases). The CDR3 is 14 amino acids. CDR1 SEHNR and CDR2 FQNEAQ come from the germline V gene (reference sequence). Trimming pared 3 bases from V and 2 bases from J, leaving 10 bases between. CDR3 amino acids: CASSFGQLNYGYTF. CDR3 DNA sequence: TGTGCCAGCAGCTTCGGACAGTTAAACTATGGCTACACCTTC.

The rearrangement uses TRBV19 and TRBJ2-1, with 12 bases lining up with TRBD1. CDR3 size: 15 residues. V gave up 5 bases and J gave up 7 bases; unmatched junction bases: 6. Germline V gene data show CDR1 as LNHDA and CDR2 as SQIVND (reference sequence). The CDR3 DNA reads TGTGCCAGTAGTCAAGGGACAGGGGGCAAAAATGAGCAGTTCTTC. It encodes CASSQGTGGKNEQFF. Filled out from reference TRBV19 and TRBJ2-1, the complete variable domain reads DGGITQSPKYLFRKEGQNVTLSCEQNLNHDAMYWYRQDPGQGLRLIYYSQIVNDFQKGDIAEGYSVSREKKESFPLTVTSAQKNPTAFYLCASSQGTGGKNEQFFGPGTRLTVL.

The chain couples TRBV6-5 to TRBJ1-6; TRBD1 is a possible D gene (5 bases). The CDR3 runs to 13 residues. CDR1 MNHEY and CDR2 SVGAGI come from the germline V gene. CDR3 protein: CASGRTLTLPLHF. CDR3 nucleotide sequence: TGTGCGTCAGGGAGGACACTTACCTTACCCCTCCACTTT.

This chain joins TRBV7-9 and TRBJ2-7, with 8 bases identical to TRBD2. V trimming: 6 bases; J trimming: 9 bases; junction bases outside the gene matches: 4. Germline-derived CDR1 and CDR2 are SEHNR and FQNEAQ (reference sequence). The CDR3 has 11 residues. The CDR3 nucleotides read TGTGCCAGCAGTCGGGCGGGAGGGCAGTACTTC. Translating it yields CASSRAGGQYF.

The chain joins TRBV14 to TRBJ2-1, with D tentatively TRBD2 (7 bases). V dropped 2 bases and J dropped 0 bases, with 17 bases sitting between them. Per germline, CDR1 SGHDN and CDR2 FVKESK. The CDR3 is made up of 18 amino acids. CDR3 DNA sequence: TGTGCCAGCAGCCAATTTAGGGGGGGGGAAGGCTCCTACAATGAGCAGTTCTTC. Translating gives CASSQFRGGEGSYNEQFF.

The V and J genes are TRBV28 and TRBJ2-4; 7 bases are shared with TRBD2. CDR3 length: 14 amino acids. Germline V gene sequence: CDR1 MDHEN, CDR2 SYDVKM. The ends lost 7 bases at V and 7 bases at J; junction bases unmatched: 10. The CDR3 bases are TGTGCCAGCAACGAGGGGCCCGGGAGGAACATTCAGTACTTC. It specifies CASNEGPGRNIQYF.

This clone has only a few counts. The chain recombines TRBV7-2 with TRBJ1-6, with a possible D match to TRBD1 (5 bases). The CDR3 length is 15 residues. Germline lookup yields CDR1 SGHTA and CDR2 FQGNSA. The V and J ends lost 5 bases and 9 bases respectively, with 17 bases between them. The CDR3 DNA is TGTGCCAGCAGCCCAGGGCCGCAGGGAGGTTCACCCCTCCACTTT. This encodes CASSPGPQGGSPLHF.

The rearrangement uses TRBV20-1 and TRBJ2-5; a weak D match, TRBD1 (5 bases). The CDR3 length is 14 residues. Trimming took 3 bases from V and 2 from J, leaving 13 bases between them. The germline CDR1 and CDR2 sequences are DFQATT and SNEGSKA (reference sequence). The CDR3 protein is CSASRGPAQETQYF. As DNA, the CDR3 is TGCAGTGCTAGTAGGGGCCCGGCTCAAGAGACCCAGTACTTC.

This chain joins TRBV28 and TRBJ1-5, with 7 bases matching TRBD1. Germline assignment: CDR1 MDHEN and CDR2 SYDVKM. The CDR3 totals 14 residues. Trimming at V came to 5 bases and at J to 4 bases, leaving 5 bases not matched to a gene. The CDR3 protein is CASSLRQGNQPQHF. CDR3 in DNA: TGTGCCAGCAGTCTACGACAGGGAAATCAGCCCCAGCATTTT.

This rearrangement joins TRBV5-1 to TRBJ2-5; 9 bases align to TRBD1. V gave up 0 bases and J gave up 0 bases; unmatched junction bases: 6. CDR3 length: 17 amino acids. Germline CDR1 SGHRS, CDR2 YFSETQ. The CDR3 DNA is TGCGCCAGCAGCTTGGCCAGAAGGACAGGGGACCAAGAGACCCAGTACTTC. It is translated as CASSLARRTGDQETQYF.

The V call is TRBV11-1, the J call TRBJ1-1, with D perhaps TRBD1 (5 bases). The V gene's germline CDR1 is SGHAT and CDR2 FQDESV (reference sequence). The CDR3 length is 15 residues. Deletions cut 5 bases from V and 3 bases from J, with 16 bases between. The CDR3 spells CASSPRQIGHTEAFF. In DNA form, the CDR3 reads TGTGCCAGCAGCCCCCGACAGATTGGTCACACTGAAGCTTTCTTT.

This sequence joins TRBV5-1 and TRBJ2-1; 10 nucleotides match TRBD2. This CDR3 has 19 amino acids. The junction had 16 bases not matched to a gene; V was cut back by 4 bases and J by 3 bases. The germline V gene encodes CDR1 SGHRS and CDR2 YFSETQ. The chain's CDR3 is CASSPKNVLAGVGYNEQFF. The CDR3 DNA sequence: TGCGCCAGCAGCCCAAAGAATGTCCTAGCGGGAGTAGGCTACAATGAGCAGTTCTTC. The whole variable domain, remainder taken from reference TRBV5-1 and TRBJ2-1, is KAGVTQTPRYLIKTRGQQVTLSCSPISGHRSVSWYQQTPGQGLQFLFEYFSETQRNKGNFPGRFSGRQFSNSRSEMNVSTLELGDSALYLCASSPKNVLAGVGYNEQFFGPGTRLTVL.

This clone was picked up a small number of times. This chain links TRBV19 with TRBJ1-6; no reliable D call. V was pared by 3 bases and J by 4 bases, with 7 bases between. This CDR3 is 14 amino acids long. CDR1 and CDR2 (germline): LNHDA, SQIVND (reference sequence). Written as DNA, the CDR3 is TGTGCCAGTAGTATTACGGGATATAATTCACCCCTCCACTTT. This sequence encodes CASSITGYNSPLHF.

The chain combines TRBV14 with TRBJ1-2; 9 bases are shared with TRBD1. J lost 8 bases, V lost 4 bases, and 14 bases had no gene match. This CDR3 region has 16 residues. From germline, CDR1 is SGHDN and CDR2 FVKESK. In nucleotides, the CDR3 is TGTGCCAGCAGCCTCAATTCCGGGACAGGGATGGGGGGCTACACCTTC. Amino acids: CASSLNSGTGMGGYTF.

The rearrangement links TRBV5-1 to TRBJ2-7; D gene uncertain. The CDR3 has 12 residues. Germline V lookup: CDR1 SGHRS, CDR2 YFSETQ. Trimming took 0 bases from V and 3 from J, leaving 4 bases between them. This CDR3 reads CASSLVSYEQYF. CDR3 in DNA: TGCGCCAGCAGCTTGGTTAGCTACGAGCAGTACTTC.

There are a few counts of this clone. The CDR3 reads CASSLLRGNLPAYNYGYTF. The CDR3 region has the DNA TGTGCCAGCAGCTTGCTGCGGGGAAACCTACCCGCCTATAACTATGGCTACACCTTC. This chain connects TRBV5-4 to TRBJ1-2; D is undetermined. CDR1 SGHNT and CDR2 YYREEE come from the germline V gene (reference sequence). V was shortened by 1 base and J by 1 base, with 23 bases between the two germline ends. This CDR3 comprises 19 residues.

The gene calls are TRBV29-1 and TRBJ1-1, with D hard to call. Germline V gene lookup returns CDR1 SQVTM and CDR2 ANQGSEA. The CDR3 totals 12 residues. V was trimmed by 1 base and J by 1 base, leaving 4 bases between them. The DNA for the CDR3 is TGCAGCGTTGAAGGGGCGAACACTGAAGCTTTCTTT. Its protein is CSVEGANTEAFF.

V is TRBV6-5 and J is TRBJ2-5; 7 bases line up with TRBD2. CDR3 length: 15 amino acids. CDR1 and CDR2 (germline): MNHEY, SVGAGI. The V segment lost 6 bases and the J segment 5 bases; nucleotides outside the gene matches: 12. CDR3 DNA: TGTGCCAGCAGGCTCCTGGGCGGGAGCATGGAGACCCAGTACTTC. It is translated as CASRLLGGSMETQYF.

CDR3 nucleotide sequence: TGCGCCAGCAGCCCCGGACAGATGGATCAGCCCCAGCATTTT. It translates to CASSPGQMDQPQHF. V gene TRBV5-1 combines with J gene TRBJ1-5; TRBD1 might be the D (6 bases). Germline values: CDR1 SGHRS, CDR2 YFSETQ. This CDR3 is 14 amino acids long. V was pared by 4 bases and J by 5 bases, with 13 bases between.